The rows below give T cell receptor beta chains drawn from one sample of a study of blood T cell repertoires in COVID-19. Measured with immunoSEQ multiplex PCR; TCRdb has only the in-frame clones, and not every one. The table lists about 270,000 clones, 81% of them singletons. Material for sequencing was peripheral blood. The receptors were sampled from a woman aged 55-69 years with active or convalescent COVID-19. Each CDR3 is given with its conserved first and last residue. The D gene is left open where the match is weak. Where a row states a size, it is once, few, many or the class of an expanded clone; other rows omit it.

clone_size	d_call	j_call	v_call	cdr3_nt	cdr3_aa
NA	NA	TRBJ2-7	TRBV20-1	TGCAGTGCTAGAGATGGCAGGGGACAGTACTTC	CSARDGRGQYF
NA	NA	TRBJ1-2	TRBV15	TGTGCCACCAGCGTACGAAGGGGGAGCCCAGGGATCTATGGCTACACCTTC	CATSVRRGSPGIYGYTF
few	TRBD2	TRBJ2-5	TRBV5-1	TGCGCCAGCAGCCGGGAGGGCAGGGGCATAGAGACCCAGTACTTC	CASSREGRGIETQYF
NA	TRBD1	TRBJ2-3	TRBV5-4	TGTGCCAGCAGCCCCTCCGCCGGACAGGGAGGTACAGATACGCAGTATTTT	CASSPSAGQGGTDTQYF
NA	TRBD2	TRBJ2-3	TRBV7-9	TGTGCCAGCGCCTTGACTAGCGGGTTCACAGATACGCAGTATTTT	CASALTSGFTDTQYF
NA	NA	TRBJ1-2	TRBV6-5	TGTGCCAGCAGTTACTCGGGCTCTAGGAGGAACTATGGCTACACCTTC	CASSYSGSRRNYGYTF
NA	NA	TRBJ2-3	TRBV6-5	TGTGCCAGCAGTTACACTTCTAGCACAGATACGCAGTATTTT	CASSYTSSTDTQYF
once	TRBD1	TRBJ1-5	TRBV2	TGTGCCAGCAGCGCTTCAGGGGGCATTCAGCCCCAGCATTTT	CASSASGGIQPQHF
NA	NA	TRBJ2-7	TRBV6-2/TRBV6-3	TGTGCCAGCAGTAGGGGCCAGGGTGGGTACGAGCAGTACTTC	CASSRGQGGYEQYF
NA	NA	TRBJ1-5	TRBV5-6	TGTGCCAGCAGCTTGCAGGCAGGGTTAGGCAATCAGCCCCAGCATTTT	CASSLQAGLGNQPQHF
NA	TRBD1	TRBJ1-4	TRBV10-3	TGTGCCATCAGTCCTGGGACAGGGATTAATGAAAAACTGTTTTTT	CAISPGTGINEKLFF
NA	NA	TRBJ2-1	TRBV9	TGTGCCAGCAGCGTAGCCGGGGGCAATGAGCAGTTCTTC	CASSVAGGNEQFF
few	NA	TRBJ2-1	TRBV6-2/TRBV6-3	TGTGCCAGCAGTTACGTCGGGGAGAAGACTGAGCAGTTCTTC	CASSYVGEKTEQFF
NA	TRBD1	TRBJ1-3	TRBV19	TGTGCCAGTAGAGACAGGGGGATTGGAAACACCATATATTTT	CASRDRGIGNTIYF
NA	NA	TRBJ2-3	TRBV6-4	TGTGCCAGCAGTGCGGAGATCACAGATACGCAGTATTTT	CASSAEITDTQYF
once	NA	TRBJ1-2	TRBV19	TGTGCCAGTAGTTCCTATAAAGGGTCGCGGGGATCGGACTATGGCTACACCTTC	CASSSYKGSRGSDYGYTF
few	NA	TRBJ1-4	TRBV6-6	TGTGCCAGCATCCCCCATGGGGGGAGTAATGAAAAACTGTTTTTT	CASIPHGGSNEKLFF
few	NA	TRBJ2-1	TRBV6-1	TGTGCCAGCAGTGACGGGGGAGAGCAGTTCTTC	CASSDGGEQFF